This record covers a single T cell receptor beta chain. Libraries were prepared by immunoSEQ multiplex PCR; TCRdb keeps only in-frame clonotypes and omits some of them. The repertoire holds around 83,000 clones, with around 94% as singletons. The data stem from a study of technical replicates of blood from several donors. Germline CDR1 MNHEY, CDR2 SVGAGI. The V end lost 6 bases, the J end lost 11 bases, and 13 bases lay between the germline ends. The CDR3 length is 11 residues. The chain employs TRBV6-5 and TRBJ1-1; perhaps TRBD1 as D (5 bases). The clonotype was recovered from a human donor in good health. The sample was T cells isolated from PBMCs. CDR3 amino acids: CASSNRFVAFF. The DNA for the CDR3 is TGTGCCAGCAGCAACAGGTTCGTGGCTTTCTTT.